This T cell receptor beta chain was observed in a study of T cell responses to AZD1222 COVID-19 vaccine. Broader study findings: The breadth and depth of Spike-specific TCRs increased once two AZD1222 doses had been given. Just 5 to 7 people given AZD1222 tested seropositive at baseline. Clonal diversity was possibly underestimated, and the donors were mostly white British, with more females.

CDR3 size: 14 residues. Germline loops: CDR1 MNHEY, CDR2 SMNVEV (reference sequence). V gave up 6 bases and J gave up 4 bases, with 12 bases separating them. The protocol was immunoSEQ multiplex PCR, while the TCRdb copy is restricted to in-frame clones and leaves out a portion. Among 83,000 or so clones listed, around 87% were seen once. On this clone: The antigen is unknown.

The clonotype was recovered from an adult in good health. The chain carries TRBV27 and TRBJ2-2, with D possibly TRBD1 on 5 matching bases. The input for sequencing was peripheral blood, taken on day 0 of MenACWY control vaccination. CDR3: CASSRVWGTGELFF. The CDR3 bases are TGTGCCAGCAGCAGGGTTTGGGGCACCGGGGAGCTGTTTTTT.